This T cell receptor beta chain was captured in a study of naive and memory T cell subsets. CMV status came from CD4+ T cell IFNgamma after overnight CMV lysate stimulation of fresh PBMCs. Four subsets defined by CD45RA and CD27 were sorted after CD3, CD4, CD8 and live/dead staining. An equimolar mix of two oligonucleotides served as the beta constant-region primer for TRBC1 and TRBC2. The ligated cDNA underwent four PCR rounds using SP2 and nested alpha and beta constant-region primers. A single record per CDR3 protein comes from TCRdb applying MiXCR to the UMI-ligation and nested PCR reads. This table has 95,000 to 150,000 distinct CDR3 sequences, roughly 36% appearing once. The germline V gene has CDR1 DFQATT and CDR2 SNEGSKA (reference sequence). This CDR3 spans 16 amino acids. V shed 5 bases, J shed 5 bases, and the junction held 12 bases outside the gene matches.

The sample was central memory CD4+ T cells from blood. The rearrangement joins TRBV20-1 to TRBJ2-5; 12 bases are shared with TRBD2. The receptor's source is a human donor in good health. The CDR3 is CSASRLAGGFSETQYF. The DNA for the CDR3 is TGCAGTGCTTCCCGGCTAGCGGGAGGGTTCTCGGAGACCCAGTACTTC.